The rows below give T cell receptor beta chains drawn from one sample of a study of response to subunit inactivated influenza vaccine. Each CDR3 protein gets one entry after TCRdb re-called the RT-PCR reads with MiXCR. The sample carries under 200,000 distinct CDR3 sequences, roughly 11% recorded once. This specimen was non-naive T cells sorted from PBMCs, taken 45 days after vaccination. Receptors originate from a man aged 45 to 65 who received an inactivated influenza vaccine. Both conserved end residues are part of each CDR3. Fields, in order: J gene, D gene, clone size, V gene, CDR3 DNA, CDR3 protein. The D gene is left open where the match is weak. A clone size is listed for some rows: how often the clone was seen (once, few, many), or a class if it is expanded.

J: TRBJ2-5; D: NA; size: many; V: TRBV7-2; DNA: TGTGCCAGCAGCTTAAGTTACGACCAAGAGACCCAGTACTTC; CDR3: CASSLSYDQETQYF
J: TRBJ2-7; D: TRBD2; size: NA; V: TRBV10-3; DNA: TGTGCCATCAGTGATCTAGCGGGAGCGGGGTACGAGCAGTACTTC; CDR3: CAISDLAGAGYEQYF
J: TRBJ1-1; D: TRBD1; size: NA; V: TRBV11-2; DNA: TGTGCCAGCAGCTTAAGTGCGACAGGGGGAACTGAAGCTTTCTTT; CDR3: CASSLSATGGTEAFF
J: TRBJ2-3; D: TRBD2; size: few; V: TRBV20-1; DNA: TGCAGTGCTAGTGCAAGACTAGCGGGAGGGGATACGCAGTATTTT; CDR3: CSASARLAGGDTQYF
J: TRBJ1-1; D: NA; size: NA; V: TRBV12-3/TRBV12-4; DNA: TGTGCCAGCAGGGGGCGGGGGGGCTGGTTGGACACTGAAGCTTTCTTT; CDR3: CASRGRGGWLDTEAFF
J: TRBJ2-1; D: NA; size: many; V: TRBV20-1; DNA: TGCAGTGCTAGTGGTAGCGGTCACAATGAGCAGTTCTTC; CDR3: CSASGSGHNEQFF
J: TRBJ2-7; D: NA; size: NA; V: TRBV4-1; DNA: TGCGCCAGCAGCCCATCTCAGGCCCGCTCCTACGAGCAGTACTTC; CDR3: CASSPSQARSYEQYF
J: TRBJ2-7; D: NA; size: NA; V: TRBV20-1; DNA: TGCAGTGCAAGGGAGCTCGGCGAGCAGTACTTC; CDR3: CSARELGEQYF
J: TRBJ2-2; D: NA; size: few; V: TRBV6-1; DNA: TGTGCCAGCAGTGGGGGACGGATGAACACCGGGGAGCTGTTTTTT; CDR3: CASSGGRMNTGELFF
J: TRBJ2-1; D: NA; size: many; V: TRBV20-1; DNA: TGCAGTGCTACTCTAGCGCTTTACAATGAGCAGTTCTTC; CDR3: CSATLALYNEQFF
J: TRBJ1-5; D: NA; size: NA; V: TRBV20-1; DNA: TGCAGTGCTAGTAATGCCGTTAATCAGCCCCAGCATTTT; CDR3: CSASNAVNQPQHF
J: TRBJ2-2; D: TRBD2; size: few; V: TRBV7-3; DNA: TGTGCCAGCAGCATCACCGGACTAGCCGGGGAGCTGTTTTTT; CDR3: CASSITGLAGELFF
J: TRBJ2-7; D: NA; size: few; V: TRBV2; DNA: TGTGCCAGCACCGGGACCTACGAGCAGTACTTC; CDR3: CASTGTYEQYF
J: TRBJ1-1; D: TRBD1; size: many; V: TRBV5-1; DNA: TGCGCCAGCAGCTGGACAGGGGGCTCGGGCACTGAAGCTTTCTTT; CDR3: CASSWTGGSGTEAFF
J: TRBJ2-7; D: NA; size: many; V: TRBV4-3; DNA: TGCGCCAGCAGCCAAGCTTGGGGGAACGAGCAGTACTTC; CDR3: CASSQAWGNEQYF
J: TRBJ2-7; D: TRBD2; size: few; V: TRBV4-3; DNA: TGCGCCAGCAGCCAAGGACGCGGGGGGGCATACGAGCAGTACTTC; CDR3: CASSQGRGGAYEQYF
J: TRBJ1-4; D: TRBD1; size: few; V: TRBV7-9; DNA: TGTGCCAGCAGCCGGACAGGGTCTAATGAAAAACTGTTTTTT; CDR3: CASSRTGSNEKLFF
J: TRBJ2-7; D: NA; size: many; V: TRBV19; DNA: TGTGCCAGTAGTATTTCAGCGGACGGGAGCTCCTACGAGCAGTACTTC; CDR3: CASSISADGSSYEQYF
J: TRBJ1-6; D: NA; size: NA; V: TRBV6-5; DNA: TGTGCCAGCAGTTACTCGAGCGGTAATGGTGCCTATAATTCACCCCTCCACTTT; CDR3: CASSYSSGNGAYNSPLHF
J: TRBJ1-1; D: NA; size: few; V: TRBV10-1; DNA: TGCGCCAGTGGAGATACAGGGAACACTGAAGCTTTCTTT; CDR3: CASGDTGNTEAFF
J: TRBJ1-2; D: NA; size: NA; V: TRBV5-5; DNA: TGTGCCAGCAGCTTGGGTAGGGGGGACTATGGCTACACCTTC; CDR3: CASSLGRGDYGYTF
J: TRBJ2-1; D: TRBD2; size: NA; V: TRBV28; DNA: TGTGCCAGCATCAAAGGAGAGACTAGCGGACTTAGCTCCTACAATGAGCAGTTCTTC; CDR3: CASIKGETSGLSSYNEQFF
J: TRBJ2-7; D: NA; size: many; V: TRBV5-1; DNA: TGCGCCAGCAGCTTGTCCGGGGTACCCTCCTACGAGCAGTACTTC; CDR3: CASSLSGVPSYEQYF
J: TRBJ2-1; D: NA; size: many; V: TRBV20-1; DNA: TGCAGTGCTAGGAGGTCGGGACGATCCTCCTACAATGAGCAGTTCTTC; CDR3: CSARRSGRSSYNEQFF
J: TRBJ2-3; D: NA; size: many; V: TRBV9; DNA: TGTGCCAGCAGCGTAGTTTGGGGAAGCGCAGATACGCAGTATTTT; CDR3: CASSVVWGSADTQYF
J: TRBJ2-3; D: TRBD1; size: few; V: TRBV7-3; DNA: TGTGCCAGCAGCTGGGACAGGGTAAACACAGATACGCAGTATTTT; CDR3: CASSWDRVNTDTQYF
J: TRBJ2-5; D: NA; size: many; V: TRBV5-1; DNA: TGCGCCAGCAGCTTCAGGGTCGGGGAGACCCAGTACTTC; CDR3: CASSFRVGETQYF
J: TRBJ2-1; D: TRBD2; size: few; V: TRBV7-6; DNA: TGTGCCAGCAGCCCCGGGACTAGCGGGAGAGGTGAGCAGTTCTTC; CDR3: CASSPGTSGRGEQFF